This entry concerns a single TCR beta chain. Its antigen remains unknown. A sample-barcoded 5' primer and a J-beta primer mix were used in a second PCR of about 7 to 12 cycles. From each sample, at least 2.5 million paired-end reads containing CDR3 were obtained. TCRdb reprocessed the 5' RACE reads with MiXCR, giving one entry per CDR3 protein. Altogether approximately 350,000 distinct CDR3 sequences are present, about 52% being singletons, with the ten largest covering roughly 51%. The sample is drawn from a study of blood T cells in healthy people across ages. Findings and limits, study-wide: It was held that diversity estimates obtained from one million T cells represented underestimates.

V lost 6 bases and J lost 5; bases outside the gene matches: 11. Germline-derived CDR1 and CDR2 are SGHAT and FQNNGV. The CDR3 covers 15 residues. The sample consisted of blood. The TCR sequence derives from a man aged 55 to 70 in good health. The chain uses TRBV11-2 and TRBJ2-3; 7 bases match TRBD1. CDR3 region: CASSTTGAMGDTQYF. For the CDR3, the DNA is TGTGCCAGCAGTACTACAGGGGCTATGGGAGATACGCAGTATTTT.